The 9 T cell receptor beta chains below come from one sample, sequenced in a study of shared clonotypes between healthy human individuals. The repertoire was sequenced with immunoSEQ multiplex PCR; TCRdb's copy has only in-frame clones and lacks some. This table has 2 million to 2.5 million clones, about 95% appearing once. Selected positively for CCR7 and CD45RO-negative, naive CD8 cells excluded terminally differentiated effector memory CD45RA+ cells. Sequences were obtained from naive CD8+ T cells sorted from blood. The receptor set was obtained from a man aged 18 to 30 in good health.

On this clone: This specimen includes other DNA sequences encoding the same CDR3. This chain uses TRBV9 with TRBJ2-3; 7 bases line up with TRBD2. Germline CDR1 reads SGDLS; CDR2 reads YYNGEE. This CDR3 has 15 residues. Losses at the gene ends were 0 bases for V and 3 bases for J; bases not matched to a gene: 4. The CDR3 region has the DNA TGTGCCAGCAGCGTAGGGCTAGCGGCTACAGATACGCAGTATTTT. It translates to CASSVGLAATDTQYF.

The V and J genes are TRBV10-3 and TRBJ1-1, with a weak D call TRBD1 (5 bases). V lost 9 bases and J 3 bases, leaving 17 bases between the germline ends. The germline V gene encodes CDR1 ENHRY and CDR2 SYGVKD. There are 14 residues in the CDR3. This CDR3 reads CAIKGEGADTEAFF. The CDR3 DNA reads TGTGCCATAAAGGGCGAAGGGGCGGACACTGAAGCTTTCTTT.

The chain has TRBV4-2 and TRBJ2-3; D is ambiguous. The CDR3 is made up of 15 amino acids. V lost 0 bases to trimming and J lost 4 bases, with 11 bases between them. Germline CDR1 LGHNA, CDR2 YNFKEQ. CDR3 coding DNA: TGTGCCAGCAGCCAAGAAAAGAAGGCGGCAGATACGCAGTATTTT. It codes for CASSQEKKAADTQYF.

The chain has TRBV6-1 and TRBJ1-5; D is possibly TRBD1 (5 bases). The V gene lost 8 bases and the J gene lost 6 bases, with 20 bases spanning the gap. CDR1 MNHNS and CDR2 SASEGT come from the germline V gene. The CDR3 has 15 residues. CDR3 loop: CASFPGGGEGQPQHF. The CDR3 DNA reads TGTGCCAGCTTCCCTGGTGGGGGAGAGGGTCAGCCCCAGCATTTT.

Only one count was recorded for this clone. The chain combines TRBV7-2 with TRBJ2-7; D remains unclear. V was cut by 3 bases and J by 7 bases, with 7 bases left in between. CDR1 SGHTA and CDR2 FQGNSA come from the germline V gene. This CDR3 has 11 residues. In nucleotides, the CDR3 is TGTGCCAGCAGCTTTAGAGAGGAGCAGTACTTC. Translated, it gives CASSFREEQYF.

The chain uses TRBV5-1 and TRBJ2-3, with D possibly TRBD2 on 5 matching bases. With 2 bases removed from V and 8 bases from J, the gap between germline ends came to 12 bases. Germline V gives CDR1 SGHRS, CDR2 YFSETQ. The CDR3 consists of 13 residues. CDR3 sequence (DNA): TGCGCCAGCAGCTTAACGGACTCCTTTACGCAGTATTTT. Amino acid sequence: CASSLTDSFTQYF.

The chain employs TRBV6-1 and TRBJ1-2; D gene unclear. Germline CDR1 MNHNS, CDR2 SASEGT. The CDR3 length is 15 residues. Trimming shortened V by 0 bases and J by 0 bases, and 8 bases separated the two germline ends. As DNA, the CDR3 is TGTGCCAGCAGTGAAGCGCTATCCCCTAACTATGGCTACACCTTC. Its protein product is CASSEALSPNYGYTF.

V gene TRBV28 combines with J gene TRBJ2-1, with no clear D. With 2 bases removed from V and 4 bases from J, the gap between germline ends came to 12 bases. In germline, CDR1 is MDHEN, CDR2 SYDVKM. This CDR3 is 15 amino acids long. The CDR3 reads CASSLDFILYNEQFF. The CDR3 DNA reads TGTGCCAGCAGTTTAGACTTTATACTTTACAATGAGCAGTTCTTC.

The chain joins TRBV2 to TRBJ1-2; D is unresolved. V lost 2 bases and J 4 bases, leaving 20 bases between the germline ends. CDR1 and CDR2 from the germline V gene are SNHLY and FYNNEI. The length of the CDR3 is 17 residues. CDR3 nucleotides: TGTGCCAGCAGTGAAATCGGGTCGGGGAGCCTTACCTATGGCTACACCTTC. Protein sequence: CASSEIGSGSLTYGYTF. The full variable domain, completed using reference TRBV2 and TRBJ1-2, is EPEVTQTPSHQVTQMGQEVILRCVPISNHLYFYWYRQILGQKVEFLVSFYNNEISEKSEIFDDQFSVERPDGSNFTLKIRSTKLEDSAMYFCASSEIGSGSLTYGYTFGSGTRLTVV.